This TCR beta chain was obtained from a study of cytomegalovirus exposure and HLA in healthy donors. Whole-study results and caveats: Most CMV-associated TCR beta chains appeared HLA-restricted in a later analysis. Using a false discovery rate of 0.05, a later analysis showed that approximately 17,000 TCR beta sequences were associated with HLA alleles.

A word on this clone: As yet, its antigen is unknown.

The PCR ran on 60 Vbeta and 13 Jbeta primers. Measured with immunoSEQ multiplex PCR; TCRdb has only the in-frame clones, and not every one. The repertoire has under 200,000 clones, approximately 80% of them found once; the top ten carry 6% to 9%. CDR1 is SGDLS, CDR2 YYNGEE, per germline. This CDR3 comprises 13 residues. V gave up 0 bases and J gave up 2 bases, with 5 bases separating them. This receptor was taken from a woman between 25 and 40 years old in good health and CMV-seropositive. Source material: PBMCs. The rearrangement links TRBV9 to TRBJ2-5; D call uncertain. The CDR3 region has the DNA TGTGCCAGCAGCGTAGTAGATCAAGAGACCCAGTACTTC. This translates into CASSVVDQETQYF.